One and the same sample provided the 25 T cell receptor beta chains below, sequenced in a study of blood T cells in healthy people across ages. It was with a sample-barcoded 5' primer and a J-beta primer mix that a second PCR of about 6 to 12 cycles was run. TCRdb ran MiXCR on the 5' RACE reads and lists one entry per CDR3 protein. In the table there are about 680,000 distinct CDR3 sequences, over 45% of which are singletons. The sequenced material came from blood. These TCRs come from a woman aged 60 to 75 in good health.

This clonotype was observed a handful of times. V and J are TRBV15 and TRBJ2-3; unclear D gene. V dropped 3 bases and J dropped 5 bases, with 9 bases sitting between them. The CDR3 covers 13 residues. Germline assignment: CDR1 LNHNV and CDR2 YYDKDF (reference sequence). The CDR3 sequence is CATSSQRVDTQYF. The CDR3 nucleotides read TGTGCCACCAGCAGTCAAAGGGTAGATACGCAGTATTTT.

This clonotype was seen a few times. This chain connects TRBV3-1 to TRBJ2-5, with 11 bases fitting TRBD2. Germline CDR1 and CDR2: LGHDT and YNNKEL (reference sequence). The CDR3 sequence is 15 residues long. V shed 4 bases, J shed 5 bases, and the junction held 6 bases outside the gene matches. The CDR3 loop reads CASSRGTSGSETQYF. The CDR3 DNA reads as TGTGCCAGCAGCCGGGGGACTAGCGGTTCGGAGACCCAGTACTTC.

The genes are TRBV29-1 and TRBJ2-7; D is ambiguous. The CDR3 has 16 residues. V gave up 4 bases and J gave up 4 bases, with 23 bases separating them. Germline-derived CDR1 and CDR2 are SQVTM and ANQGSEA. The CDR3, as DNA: TGCAGCGTTGTCGGTGGACCGAGCAAGGTTTTTTACGAGCAGTACTTC. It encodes CSVVGGPSKVFYEQYF.

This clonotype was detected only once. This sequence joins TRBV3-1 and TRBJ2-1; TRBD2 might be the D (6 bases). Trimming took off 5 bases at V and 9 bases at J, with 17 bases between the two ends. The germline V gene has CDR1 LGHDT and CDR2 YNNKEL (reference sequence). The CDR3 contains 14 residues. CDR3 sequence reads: CASSAASANTEQFF. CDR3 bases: TGTGCCAGCAGCGCGGCTAGCGCGAACACTGAGCAGTTCTTC.

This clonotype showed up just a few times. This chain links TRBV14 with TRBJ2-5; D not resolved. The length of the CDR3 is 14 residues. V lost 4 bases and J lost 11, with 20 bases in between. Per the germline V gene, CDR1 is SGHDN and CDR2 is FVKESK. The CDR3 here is CASSLRLALNEQYF. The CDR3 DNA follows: TGTGCCAGCAGCCTCCGACTCGCCCTCAATGAGCAGTACTTC.

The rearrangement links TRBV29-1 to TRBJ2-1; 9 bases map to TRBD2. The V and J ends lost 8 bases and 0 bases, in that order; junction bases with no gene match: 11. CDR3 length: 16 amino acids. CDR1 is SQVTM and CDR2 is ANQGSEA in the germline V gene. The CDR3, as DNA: TGCAGCTTTTTAGCGGGAGACGCGGGCTCCTACAATGAGCAGTTCTTC. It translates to CSFLAGDAGSYNEQFF.

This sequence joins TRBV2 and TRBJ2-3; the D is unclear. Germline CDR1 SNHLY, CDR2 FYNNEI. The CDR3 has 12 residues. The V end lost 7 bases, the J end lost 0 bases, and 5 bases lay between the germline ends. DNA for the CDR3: TGTGCCAGCATTCAGAGCACAGATACGCAGTATTTT. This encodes CASIQSTDTQYF. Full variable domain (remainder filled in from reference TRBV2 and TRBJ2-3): EPEVTQTPSHQVTQMGQEVILRCVPISNHLYFYWYRQILGQKVEFLVSFYNNEISEKSEIFDDQFSVERPDGSNFTLKIRSTKLEDSAMYFCASIQSTDTQYFGPGTRLTVL.

CDR3 bases: TGCAGTGCTAGAGAGGGAGCCTACAATGAGCAGTTCTTC. Protein sequence: CSAREGAYNEQFF. V usage is TRBV20-1 and J usage is TRBJ2-1; D is possibly TRBD2 (5 bases). Germline CDR1 DFQATT, CDR2 SNEGSKA (reference sequence). CDR3 size: 13 residues. The V gene lost 0 bases and the J gene lost 2 bases, with 5 bases spanning the gap.

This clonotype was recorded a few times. CDR3 DNA: TGTGCCAGCAGCCAAAGGCAGACCTACGAGCAGTACTTC. Residues: CASSQRQTYEQYF. The chain is built from TRBV4-2 and TRBJ2-7, with D unresolved. CDR3 size: 13 residues. Trimming removed 2 bases from V and 2 bases from J, with 7 bases in between. Germline-derived CDR1 and CDR2 are LGHNA and YNFKEQ.

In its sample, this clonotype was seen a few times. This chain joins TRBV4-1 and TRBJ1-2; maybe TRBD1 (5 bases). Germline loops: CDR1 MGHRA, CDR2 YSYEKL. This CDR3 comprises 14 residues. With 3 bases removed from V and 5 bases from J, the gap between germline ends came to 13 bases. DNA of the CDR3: TGCGCCAGCAGCCAGACGGACGGGGGATATGGCTACACCTTC. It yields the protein CASSQTDGGYGYTF.

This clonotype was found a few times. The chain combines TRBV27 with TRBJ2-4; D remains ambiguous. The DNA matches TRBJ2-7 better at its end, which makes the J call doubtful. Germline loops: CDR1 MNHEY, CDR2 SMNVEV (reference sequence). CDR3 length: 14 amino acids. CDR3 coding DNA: TGTGCCAGCAGTTTATCGAGACGGGCCTACGAGCAGTACTTC. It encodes CASSLSRRAYEQYF.

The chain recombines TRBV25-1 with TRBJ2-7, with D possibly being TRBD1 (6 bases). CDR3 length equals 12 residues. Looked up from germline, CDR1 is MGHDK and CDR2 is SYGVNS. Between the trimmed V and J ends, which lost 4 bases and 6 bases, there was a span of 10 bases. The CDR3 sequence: CASSGQGREQYF. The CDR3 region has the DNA TGTGCCAGCAGTGGTCAGGGGCGCGAGCAGTACTTC.

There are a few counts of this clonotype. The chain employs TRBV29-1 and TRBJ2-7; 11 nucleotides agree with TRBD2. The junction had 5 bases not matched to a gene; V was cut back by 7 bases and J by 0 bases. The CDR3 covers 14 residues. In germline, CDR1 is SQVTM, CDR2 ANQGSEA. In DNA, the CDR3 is TGCAGCGCGGTGGGACTAGCGGACTCCTACGAGCAGTACTTC. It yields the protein CSAVGLADSYEQYF.

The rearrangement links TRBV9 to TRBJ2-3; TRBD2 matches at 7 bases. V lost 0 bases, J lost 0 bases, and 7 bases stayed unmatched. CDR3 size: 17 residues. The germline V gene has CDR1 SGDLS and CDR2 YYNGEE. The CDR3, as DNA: TGTGCCAGCAGCGTAGGGGACTACCTAAATAGCACAGATACGCAGTATTTT. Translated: CASSVGDYLNSTDTQYF.

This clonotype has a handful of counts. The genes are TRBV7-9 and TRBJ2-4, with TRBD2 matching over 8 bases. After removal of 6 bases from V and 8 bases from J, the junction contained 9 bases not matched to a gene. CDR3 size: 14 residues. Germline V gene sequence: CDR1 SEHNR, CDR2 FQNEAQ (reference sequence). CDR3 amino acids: CASRLADGGDIQYF. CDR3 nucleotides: TGTGCCAGCAGACTAGCGGATGGAGGAGACATTCAGTACTTC. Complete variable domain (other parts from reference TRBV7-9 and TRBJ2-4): DTGVSQNPRHKITKRGQNVTFRCDPISEHNRLYWYRQTLGQGPEFLTYFQNEAQLEKSRLLSDRFSAERPKGSFSTLEIQRTEQGDSAMYLCASRLADGGDIQYFGAGTRLSVL.

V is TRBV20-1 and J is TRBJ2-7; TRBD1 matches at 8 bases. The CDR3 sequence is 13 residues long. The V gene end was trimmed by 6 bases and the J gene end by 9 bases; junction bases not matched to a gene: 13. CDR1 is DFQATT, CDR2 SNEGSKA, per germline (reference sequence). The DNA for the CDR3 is TGCAGTGCCCGGGACAGGAGGACGTATAGGCAGTACTTC. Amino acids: CSARDRRTYRQYF.

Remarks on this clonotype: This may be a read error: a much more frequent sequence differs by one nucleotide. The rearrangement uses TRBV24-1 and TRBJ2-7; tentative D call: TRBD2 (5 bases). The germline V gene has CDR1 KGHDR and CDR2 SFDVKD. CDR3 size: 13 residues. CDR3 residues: CATSEGSSYEHYF. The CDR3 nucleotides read TGTGCCACCAGTGAGGGGAGCTCCTACGAGCATTACTTC.

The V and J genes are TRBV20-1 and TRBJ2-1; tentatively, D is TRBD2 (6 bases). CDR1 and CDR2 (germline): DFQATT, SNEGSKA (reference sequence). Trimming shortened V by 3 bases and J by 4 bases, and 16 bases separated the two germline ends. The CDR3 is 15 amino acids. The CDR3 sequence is CSARTPGLSYNEQFF. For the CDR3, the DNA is TGCAGTGCTAGGACACCGGGACTTTCGTACAATGAGCAGTTCTTC.

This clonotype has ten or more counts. In DNA, the CDR3 is TGCAGTGCTAGAGATCGGAGAGGGGGAGAGACCCAGTACTTC. Translated, it gives CSARDRRGGETQYF. This chain connects TRBV20-1 to TRBJ2-5; TRBD1 might be the D (6 bases). The V end lost 0 bases, the J end lost 4 bases, and 12 bases lay between the germline ends. The CDR3 is 14 amino acids. The germline V gene has CDR1 DFQATT and CDR2 SNEGSKA (reference sequence).

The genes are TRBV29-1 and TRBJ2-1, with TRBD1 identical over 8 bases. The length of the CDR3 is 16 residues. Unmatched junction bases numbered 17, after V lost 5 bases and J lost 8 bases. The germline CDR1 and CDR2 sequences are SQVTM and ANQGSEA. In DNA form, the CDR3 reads TGCAGCGTTTCCAGGGGGCTTAGTACCTACATATATGAGCAGTTCTTC. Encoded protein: CSVSRGLSTYIYEQFF.

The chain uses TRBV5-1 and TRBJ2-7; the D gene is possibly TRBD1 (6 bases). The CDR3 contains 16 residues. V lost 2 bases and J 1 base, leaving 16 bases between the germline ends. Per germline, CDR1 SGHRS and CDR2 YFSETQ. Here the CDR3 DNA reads TGCGCCAGCAGCTTAGGGACATCTTCGTTTTCCTACGAGCAGTACTTC. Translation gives CASSLGTSSFSYEQYF.

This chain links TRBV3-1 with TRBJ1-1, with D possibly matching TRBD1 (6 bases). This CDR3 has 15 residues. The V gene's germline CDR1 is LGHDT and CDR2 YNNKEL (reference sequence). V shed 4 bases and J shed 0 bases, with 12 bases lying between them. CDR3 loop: CASSPLGGMNTEAFF. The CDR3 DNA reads TGTGCCAGCAGCCCTCTCGGGGGCATGAACACTGAAGCTTTCTTT.

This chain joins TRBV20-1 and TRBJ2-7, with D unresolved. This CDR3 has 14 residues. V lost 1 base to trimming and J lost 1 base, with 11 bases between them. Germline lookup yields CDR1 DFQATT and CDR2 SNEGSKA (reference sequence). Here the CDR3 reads CSARGQMLSYEQYF. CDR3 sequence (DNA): TGCAGTGCTAGAGGGCAGATGCTTTCCTACGAGCAGTACTTC.

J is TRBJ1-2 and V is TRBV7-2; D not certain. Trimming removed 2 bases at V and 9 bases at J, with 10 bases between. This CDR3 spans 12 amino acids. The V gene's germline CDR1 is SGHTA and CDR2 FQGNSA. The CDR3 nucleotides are TGTGCCAGCAGCTTAACCCCCGCTCGCTACACCTTC. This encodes CASSLTPARYTF.

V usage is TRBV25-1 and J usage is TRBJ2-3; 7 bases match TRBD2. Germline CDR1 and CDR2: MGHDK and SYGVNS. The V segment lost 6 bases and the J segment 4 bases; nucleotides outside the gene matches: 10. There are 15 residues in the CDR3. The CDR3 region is CASRSRLAGPDTQYF. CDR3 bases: TGTGCCAGCAGATCTAGACTAGCTGGGCCAGATACGCAGTATTTT.